A selection of T cell receptor beta chains follows, all from one sample in a study of cytomegalovirus exposure and HLA in healthy donors. The method was immunoSEQ multiplex PCR; TCRdb's version includes in-frame clones alone and lacks a portion of them. Here the sample spans about 160,000 clones, over 60% being singletons. The sequenced sample was PBMCs. The receptors were gathered from a woman aged 25 to 39 in good health and CMV-seronegative. The CDR3 runs from the conserved cysteine through the conserved F or W. A D gene is named only where the DNA matches it firmly. Where a row states a size, it is once, few, many or the class of an expanded clone; other rows omit it.

v_call: TRBV28; j_call: TRBJ2-7; clone_size: -; d_call: TRBD2; cdr3_aa: CASSLDTSGSGFVEQYF; cdr3_nt: TGTGCCAGCAGTTTAGATACTAGCGGGAGTGGTTTTGTCGAGCAGTACTTC
v_call: TRBV6-1; j_call: TRBJ2-5; clone_size: -; d_call: -; cdr3_aa: CASSETARLETQYF; cdr3_nt: TGTGCCAGCAGTGAGACTGCGCGGTTGGAGACCCAGTACTTC
v_call: TRBV7-9; j_call: TRBJ2-7; clone_size: -; d_call: -; cdr3_aa: CASSLSSSSYEQYF; cdr3_nt: TGTGCCAGCAGCTTATCCTCGAGCTCCTACGAGCAGTACTTC
v_call: TRBV28; j_call: TRBJ2-1; clone_size: -; d_call: TRBD1; cdr3_aa: CASSLLQGVEQFF; cdr3_nt: TGTGCCAGCAGTTTATTGCAGGGGGTTGAGCAGTTCTTC
v_call: TRBV9; j_call: TRBJ1-6; clone_size: once; d_call: -; cdr3_aa: CASSAGVNSPLHF; cdr3_nt: TGTGCCAGCAGCGCAGGGGTGAATTCACCCCTCCACTTT
v_call: TRBV7-2; j_call: TRBJ1-1; clone_size: few; d_call: TRBD1; cdr3_aa: CASSPSGTAAEAFF; cdr3_nt: TGTGCCAGCAGCCCAAGTGGGACAGCGGCTGAAGCTTTCTTT
v_call: TRBV6-1; j_call: TRBJ2-1; clone_size: -; d_call: TRBD1; cdr3_aa: CASCIDRDSYNEQFF; cdr3_nt: TGTGCCAGCTGCATCGACAGGGACTCCTACAATGAGCAGTTCTTC
v_call: TRBV6-5; j_call: TRBJ2-1; clone_size: few; d_call: -; cdr3_aa: CASSHGHTVTNEQFF; cdr3_nt: TGTGCCAGCAGCCACGGACATACGGTGACGAATGAGCAGTTCTTC
v_call: TRBV28; j_call: TRBJ2-7; clone_size: -; d_call: TRBD2; cdr3_aa: CASSLKGLEGEQYF; cdr3_nt: TGTGCCAGCAGTTTAAAGGGACTAGAAGGCGAGCAGTACTTC
v_call: TRBV7-7; j_call: TRBJ2-5; clone_size: -; d_call: -; cdr3_aa: CASSRTGVQETQYF; cdr3_nt: TGTGCTAGCAGCCGGACTGGCGTCCAAGAGACCCAGTACTTC
v_call: TRBV28; j_call: TRBJ2-2; clone_size: -; d_call: -; cdr3_aa: CASAPWGENTGELFF; cdr3_nt: TGTGCCAGCGCGCCGTGGGGGGAGAACACCGGGGAGCTGTTTTTT
v_call: TRBV19; j_call: TRBJ1-1; clone_size: -; d_call: TRBD1; cdr3_aa: CASSIYRGLYTEAFF; cdr3_nt: TGTGCCAGTAGTATTTACAGGGGGCTCTACACTGAAGCTTTCTTT
v_call: TRBV19; j_call: TRBJ2-3; clone_size: -; d_call: TRBD2; cdr3_aa: CASTLAGDSTDTQYF; cdr3_nt: TGTGCCAGTACACTAGCGGGAGATTCCACAGATACGCAGTATTTT
v_call: TRBV7-9; j_call: TRBJ1-6; clone_size: -; d_call: TRBD1; cdr3_aa: CASSSGTGARSSYNSPLHF; cdr3_nt: TGTGCCAGCAGCTCAGGGACAGGGGCGAGGAGCTCCTATAATTCACCCCTCCACTTT
v_call: TRBV28; j_call: TRBJ2-5; clone_size: -; d_call: TRBD2; cdr3_aa: CASSLVGGAQYF; cdr3_nt: TGTGCCAGCAGTTTGGTCGGGGGGGCCCAGTACTTC
v_call: TRBV28; j_call: TRBJ1-2; clone_size: few; d_call: TRBD1; cdr3_aa: CASIDRGVGGYTF; cdr3_nt: TGTGCCAGCATCGACAGGGGAGTCGGCGGCTACACCTTC
v_call: TRBV9; j_call: TRBJ2-4; clone_size: -; d_call: TRBD2; cdr3_aa: CASSQTVSGGSKNIQYF; cdr3_nt: TGTGCCAGCAGCCAAACGGTATCGGGGGGATCCAAAAACATTCAGTACTTC
v_call: TRBV9; j_call: TRBJ1-1; clone_size: -; d_call: -; cdr3_aa: CASSPGDPAAITEAFF; cdr3_nt: TGTGCCAGCAGCCCGGGAGACCCAGCCGCCATCACTGAAGCTTTCTTT
v_call: TRBV27; j_call: TRBJ1-5; clone_size: -; d_call: -; cdr3_aa: CASSLRGSGQPQHF; cdr3_nt: TGTGCCAGCAGTTTAAGAGGGAGCGGTCAGCCCCAGCATTTT
v_call: TRBV7-2; j_call: TRBJ2-1; clone_size: -; d_call: -; cdr3_aa: CASSPPRSPPSYNEQFF; cdr3_nt: TGTGCCAGCAGCCCACCCCGTAGCCCGCCGTCCTACAATGAGCAGTTCTTC
v_call: TRBV28; j_call: TRBJ1-2; clone_size: -; d_call: -; cdr3_aa: CASSLGAGMYGYTF; cdr3_nt: TGTGCCAGCAGTTTAGGCGCGGGGATGTATGGCTACACCTTC
v_call: TRBV19; j_call: TRBJ1-1; clone_size: -; d_call: -; cdr3_aa: CASSINSGGGDEAFF; cdr3_nt: TGTGCCAGTAGTATAAATTCCGGTGGGGGGGACGAAGCTTTCTTT
v_call: TRBV10-3; j_call: TRBJ2-3; clone_size: -; d_call: TRBD2; cdr3_aa: CAISEGLAGGGDTQYF; cdr3_nt: TGTGCCATCAGTGAGGGCCTAGCGGGAGGTGGGGATACGCAGTATTTT
v_call: TRBV19; j_call: TRBJ2-1; clone_size: -; d_call: -; cdr3_aa: CASSISEGGGNEQFF; cdr3_nt: TGTGCCAGTAGTATATCGGAGGGAGGGGGCAATGAGCAGTTCTTC
v_call: TRBV10-3; j_call: TRBJ2-1; clone_size: -; d_call: -; cdr3_aa: CAISRVSGGDEQFF; cdr3_nt: TGTGCCATCAGTAGGGTCTCCGGCGGGGATGAGCAGTTCTTC
v_call: TRBV28; j_call: TRBJ2-1; clone_size: -; d_call: TRBD2; cdr3_aa: CASSLAGLQFF; cdr3_nt: TGTGCCAGCAGTCTAGCGGGATTGCAGTTCTTC
v_call: TRBV28; j_call: TRBJ2-3; clone_size: -; d_call: -; cdr3_aa: CASSRGHTADTQYF; cdr3_nt: TGTGCCAGCAGTCGGGGTCACACAGCAGATACGCAGTATTTT
v_call: TRBV5-6; j_call: TRBJ2-7; clone_size: -; d_call: -; cdr3_aa: CASSLDSPYEQYF; cdr3_nt: TGTGCCAGCAGCTTGGACTCCCCCTACGAGCAGTACTTC
v_call: TRBV7-3; j_call: TRBJ2-1; clone_size: few; d_call: -; cdr3_aa: CASSPGPAEYNEQFF; cdr3_nt: TGTGCCAGCAGCCCGGGTCCGGCGGAATACAATGAGCAGTTCTTC
v_call: TRBV19; j_call: TRBJ2-5; clone_size: -; d_call: TRBD2; cdr3_aa: CASRWTSEVETQYF; cdr3_nt: TGTGCCAGTAGGTGGACTAGCGAAGTAGAGACCCAGTACTTC
v_call: TRBV30; j_call: TRBJ1-1; clone_size: -; d_call: -; cdr3_aa: CAWSVEVQSTEAFF; cdr3_nt: TGTGCCTGGAGTGTAGAAGTACAGAGCACTGAAGCTTTCTTT
v_call: TRBV6-6; j_call: TRBJ1-5; clone_size: -; d_call: TRBD1; cdr3_aa: CASSYGTGFAQPQHF; cdr3_nt: TGTGCCAGCAGTTATGGGACAGGGTTTGCTCAGCCCCAGCATTTT
v_call: TRBV9; j_call: TRBJ2-2; clone_size: -; d_call: TRBD1; cdr3_aa: CASSTRGQGNTGELFF; cdr3_nt: TGTGCCAGCAGCACCCGAGGACAGGGGAACACCGGGGAGCTGTTTTTT
v_call: TRBV30; j_call: TRBJ2-5; clone_size: -; d_call: -; cdr3_aa: CAWSGRKNFWETQYF; cdr3_nt: TGTGCCTGGAGTGGGCGGAAAAACTTCTGGGAGACCCAGTACTTC
v_call: TRBV6-4; j_call: TRBJ2-2; clone_size: -; d_call: TRBD2; cdr3_aa: CASSDTGGTGELFF; cdr3_nt: TGTGCCAGCAGTGACACGGGGGGCACCGGGGAGCTGTTTTTT
v_call: TRBV2; j_call: TRBJ2-7; clone_size: -; d_call: TRBD2; cdr3_aa: CASNRGTIVSYEQYF; cdr3_nt: TGTGCCAGCAACCGCGGGACTATCGTTTCCTACGAGCAGTACTTC
v_call: TRBV9; j_call: TRBJ2-5; clone_size: -; d_call: TRBD1; cdr3_aa: CASSPGQLQETQYF; cdr3_nt: TGTGCCAGCAGCCCGGGACAGCTCCAAGAGACCCAGTACTTC
v_call: TRBV5-1; j_call: TRBJ2-7; clone_size: -; d_call: TRBD1; cdr3_aa: CASSATGNTYEQYF; cdr3_nt: TGCGCCAGCAGCGCGACAGGGAACACCTACGAGCAGTACTTC
v_call: TRBV2; j_call: TRBJ1-5; clone_size: -; d_call: TRBD1; cdr3_aa: CASRRDRNQPQHF; cdr3_nt: TGTGCCAGCAGGAGGGACAGAAATCAGCCCCAGCATTTT
v_call: TRBV7-2; j_call: TRBJ2-1; clone_size: -; d_call: -; cdr3_aa: CASSLRPGAGREQFF; cdr3_nt: TGTGCCAGCAGCTTACGGCCCGGAGCGGGCCGCGAGCAGTTCTTC
v_call: TRBV5-4; j_call: TRBJ2-2; clone_size: -; d_call: TRBD2; cdr3_aa: CASSLGRGGTGELFF; cdr3_nt: TGTGCCAGCAGCCTTGGGCGGGGGGGGACCGGGGAGCTGTTTTTT
v_call: TRBV30; j_call: TRBJ2-7; clone_size: -; d_call: -; cdr3_aa: CAWSYARYEQYF; cdr3_nt: TGTGCCTGGAGTTACGCTAGATACGAGCAGTACTTC
v_call: TRBV9; j_call: TRBJ1-2; clone_size: -; d_call: TRBD1; cdr3_aa: CASSVPGQGPPTGYTF; cdr3_nt: TGTGCCAGCAGCGTCCCGGGACAGGGCCCTCCGACGGGCTACACCTTC
v_call: TRBV4-1; j_call: TRBJ2-2; clone_size: -; d_call: TRBD1; cdr3_aa: CASSSRAGGSGELFF; cdr3_nt: TGCGCCAGCAGCTCACGGGCAGGGGGCTCGGGGGAGCTGTTTTTT
v_call: TRBV5-6; j_call: TRBJ1-3; clone_size: -; d_call: -; cdr3_aa: CASSLNPGESGNTIYF; cdr3_nt: TGTGCCAGCAGCTTGAACCCGGGAGAATCTGGAAACACCATATATTTT
v_call: TRBV7-7; j_call: TRBJ2-1; clone_size: few; d_call: TRBD2; cdr3_aa: CASSRTSGDNEQFF; cdr3_nt: TGTGCTAGCAGCAGGACTAGCGGGGACAATGAGCAGTTCTTC
v_call: TRBV7-2; j_call: TRBJ2-3; clone_size: -; d_call: TRBD1; cdr3_aa: CASSRGQGASDTQYF; cdr3_nt: TGTGCCAGCAGCCGGGGACAGGGTGCTTCAGATACGCAGTATTTT
v_call: TRBV4-1; j_call: TRBJ2-7; clone_size: -; d_call: -; cdr3_aa: CASSQEPGTTTYEQYF; cdr3_nt: TGCGCCAGCAGCCAAGAACCCGGGACAACCACCTACGAGCAGTACTTC
v_call: TRBV7-9; j_call: TRBJ2-4; clone_size: -; d_call: -; cdr3_aa: CASSFPERLKNIQYF; cdr3_nt: TGTGCCAGCAGTTTTCCAGAGAGGTTAAAAAACATTCAGTACTTC
v_call: TRBV11-2; j_call: TRBJ2-1; clone_size: -; d_call: -; cdr3_aa: CAWRVYNEQFF; cdr3_nt: TGTGCCTGGAGGGTGTACAATGAGCAGTTCTTC
v_call: TRBV5-1; j_call: TRBJ2-7; clone_size: few; d_call: TRBD2; cdr3_aa: CASSFGTSGNAFSYEQYF; cdr3_nt: TGCGCCAGCAGCTTCGGGACTAGCGGGAACGCCTTTTCCTACGAGCAGTACTTC
v_call: TRBV19; j_call: TRBJ1-5; clone_size: -; d_call: -; cdr3_aa: CASSPQISNQPQHF; cdr3_nt: TGTGCCAGTAGTCCCCAGATTAGCAATCAGCCCCAGCATTTT
v_call: TRBV13; j_call: TRBJ2-3; clone_size: once; d_call: -; cdr3_aa: CASSLEGGAGGSTDTQYF; cdr3_nt: TGTGCCAGCAGCTTAGAGGGTGGAGCGGGCGGAAGCACAGATACGCAGTATTTT
v_call: TRBV5-5; j_call: TRBJ2-1; clone_size: -; d_call: -; cdr3_aa: CASSSGLSSYNEQFF; cdr3_nt: TGTGCCAGCAGCTCAGGGTTGAGCTCCTACAATGAGCAGTTCTTC
v_call: TRBV28; j_call: TRBJ1-5; clone_size: -; d_call: -; cdr3_aa: CATTRGGYSNQPQHF; cdr3_nt: TGTGCCACCACCAGGGGTGGTTATAGCAATCAGCCCCAGCATTTT
v_call: TRBV27; j_call: TRBJ1-1; clone_size: -; d_call: -; cdr3_aa: CASRGGWIREAFF; cdr3_nt: TGTGCCAGCAGAGGGGGATGGATTCGGGAAGCTTTCTTT
v_call: TRBV5-4; j_call: TRBJ2-5; clone_size: -; d_call: -; cdr3_aa: CASSMEGAQYF; cdr3_nt: TGTGCCAGCAGTATGGAAGGGGCCCAGTACTTC
v_call: TRBV5-6; j_call: TRBJ2-7; clone_size: once; d_call: -; cdr3_aa: CASSLNSLVSEQYF; cdr3_nt: TGTGCCAGCAGCTTGAACAGTCTGGTCTCCGAGCAGTACTTC
v_call: TRBV5-4; j_call: TRBJ2-7; clone_size: -; d_call: TRBD2; cdr3_aa: CASSPEGAGVPIYEQYF; cdr3_nt: TGTGCCAGCAGCCCAGAAGGAGCGGGGGTACCGATTTACGAGCAGTACTTC